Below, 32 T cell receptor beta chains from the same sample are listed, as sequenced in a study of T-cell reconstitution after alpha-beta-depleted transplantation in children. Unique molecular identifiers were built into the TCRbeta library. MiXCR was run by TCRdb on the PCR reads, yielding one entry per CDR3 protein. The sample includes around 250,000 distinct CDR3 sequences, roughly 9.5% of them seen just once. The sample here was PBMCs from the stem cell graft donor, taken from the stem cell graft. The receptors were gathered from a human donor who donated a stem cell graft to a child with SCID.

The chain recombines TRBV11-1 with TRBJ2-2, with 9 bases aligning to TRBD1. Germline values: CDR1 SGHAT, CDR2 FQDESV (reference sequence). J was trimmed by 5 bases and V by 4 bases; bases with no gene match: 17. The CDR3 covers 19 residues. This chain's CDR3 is CASSSQFLRDRDSTGELFF. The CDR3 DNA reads TGTGCCAGCAGCTCCCAATTTCTCCGGGACAGGGATTCTACCGGGGAGCTGTTTTTT.

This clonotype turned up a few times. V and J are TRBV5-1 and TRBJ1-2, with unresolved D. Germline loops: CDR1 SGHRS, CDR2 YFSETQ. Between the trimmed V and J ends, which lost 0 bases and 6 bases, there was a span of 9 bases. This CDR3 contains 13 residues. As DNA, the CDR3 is TGCGCCAGCAGCTTGGGAGGGAGAAATGGCTACACCTTC. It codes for CASSLGGRNGYTF.

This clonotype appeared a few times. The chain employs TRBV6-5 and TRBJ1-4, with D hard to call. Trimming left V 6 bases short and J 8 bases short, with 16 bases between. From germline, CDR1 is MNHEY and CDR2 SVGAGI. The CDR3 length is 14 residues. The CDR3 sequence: CASSPLGVGEKLFF. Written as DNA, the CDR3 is TGTGCCAGCAGCCCGCTTGGGGTAGGAGAAAAACTGTTTTTT.

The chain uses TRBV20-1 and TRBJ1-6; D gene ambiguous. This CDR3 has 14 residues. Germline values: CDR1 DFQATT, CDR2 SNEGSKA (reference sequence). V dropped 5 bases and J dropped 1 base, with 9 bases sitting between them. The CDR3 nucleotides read TGCAGTGCTGGCGAACGTTCCTATAATTCACCCCTCCACTTT. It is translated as CSAGERSYNSPLHF.

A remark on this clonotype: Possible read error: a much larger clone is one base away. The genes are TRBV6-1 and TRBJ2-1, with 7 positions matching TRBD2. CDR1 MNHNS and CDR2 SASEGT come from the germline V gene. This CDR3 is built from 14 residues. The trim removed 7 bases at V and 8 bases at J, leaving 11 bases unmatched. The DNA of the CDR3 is TGTGCCAGCATGCTTGGGCTAGCGGACGATGAGCAGTTCTTC. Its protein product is CASMLGLADDEQFF.

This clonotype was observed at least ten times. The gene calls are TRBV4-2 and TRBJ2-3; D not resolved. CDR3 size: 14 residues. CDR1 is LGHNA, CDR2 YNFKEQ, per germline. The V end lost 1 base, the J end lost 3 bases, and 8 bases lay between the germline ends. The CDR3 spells CASSQVSMTDTQYF. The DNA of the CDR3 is TGTGCCAGCAGCCAAGTTTCAATGACAGATACGCAGTATTTT.

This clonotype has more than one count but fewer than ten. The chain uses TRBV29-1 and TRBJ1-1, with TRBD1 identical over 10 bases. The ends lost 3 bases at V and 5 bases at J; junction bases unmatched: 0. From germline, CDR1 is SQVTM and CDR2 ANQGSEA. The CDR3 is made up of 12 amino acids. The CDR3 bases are TGCAGCGTTGAGGACAGGGGGACTGAAGCTTTCTTT. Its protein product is CSVEDRGTEAFF.

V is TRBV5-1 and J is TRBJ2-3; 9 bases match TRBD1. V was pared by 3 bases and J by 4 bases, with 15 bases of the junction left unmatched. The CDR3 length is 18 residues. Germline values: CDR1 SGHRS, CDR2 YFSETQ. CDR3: CASSSTAIRQGGPDTQYF. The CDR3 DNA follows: TGCGCCAGCAGCTCGACTGCAATTCGACAGGGGGGGCCAGATACGCAGTATTTT.

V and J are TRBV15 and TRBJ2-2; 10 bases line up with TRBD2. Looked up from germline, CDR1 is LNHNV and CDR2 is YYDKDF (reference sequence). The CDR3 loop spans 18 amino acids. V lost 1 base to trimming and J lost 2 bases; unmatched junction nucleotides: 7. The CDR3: CATSRVVSGGPNTGELFF. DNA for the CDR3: TGTGCCACCAGCAGAGTGGTTAGCGGGGGGCCTAACACCGGGGAGCTGTTTTTT.

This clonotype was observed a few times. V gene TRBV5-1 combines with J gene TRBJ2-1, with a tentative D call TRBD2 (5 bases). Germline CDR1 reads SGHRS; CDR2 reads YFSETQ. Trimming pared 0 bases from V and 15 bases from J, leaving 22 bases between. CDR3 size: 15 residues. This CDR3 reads CASSLEAESSSSLFF. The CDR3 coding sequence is TGCGCCAGCAGCTTGGAAGCGGAGAGTAGCAGTTCACTGTTCTTC.

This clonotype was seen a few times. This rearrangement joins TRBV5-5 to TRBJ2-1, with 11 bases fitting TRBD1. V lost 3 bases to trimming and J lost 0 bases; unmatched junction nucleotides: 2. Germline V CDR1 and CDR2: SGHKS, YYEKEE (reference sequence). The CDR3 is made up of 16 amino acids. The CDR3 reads CASSYGTGGSYNEQFF. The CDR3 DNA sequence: TGTGCCAGCAGCTACGGGACAGGGGGCTCCTACAATGAGCAGTTCTTC. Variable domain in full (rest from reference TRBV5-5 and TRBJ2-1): DAGVTQSPTHLIKTRGQQVTLRCSPISGHKSVSWYQQVLGQGPQFIFQYYEKEERGRGNFPDRFSARQFPNYSSELNVNALLLGDSALYLCASSYGTGGSYNEQFFGPGTRLTVL.

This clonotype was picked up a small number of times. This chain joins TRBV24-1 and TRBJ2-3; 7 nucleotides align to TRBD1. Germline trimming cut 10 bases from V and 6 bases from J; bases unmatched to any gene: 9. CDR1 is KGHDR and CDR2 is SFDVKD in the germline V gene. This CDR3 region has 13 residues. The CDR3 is CATEGAGLDTQYF. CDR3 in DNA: TGTGCCACTGAGGGGGCGGGTTTGGATACGCAGTATTTT.

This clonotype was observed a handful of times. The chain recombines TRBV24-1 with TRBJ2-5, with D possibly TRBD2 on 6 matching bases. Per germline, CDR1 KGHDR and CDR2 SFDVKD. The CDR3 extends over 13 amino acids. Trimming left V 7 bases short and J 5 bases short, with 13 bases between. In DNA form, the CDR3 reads TGTGCCACCAGCCGTAGCGGCGAGGAGACCCAGTACTTC. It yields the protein CATSRSGEETQYF.

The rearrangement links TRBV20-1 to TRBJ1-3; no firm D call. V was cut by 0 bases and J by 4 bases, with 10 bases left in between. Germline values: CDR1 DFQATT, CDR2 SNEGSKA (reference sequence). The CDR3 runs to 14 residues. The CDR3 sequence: CSAREALLGNTIYF. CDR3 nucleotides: TGCAGTGCTAGAGAGGCCCTTCTGGGAAACACCATATATTTT.

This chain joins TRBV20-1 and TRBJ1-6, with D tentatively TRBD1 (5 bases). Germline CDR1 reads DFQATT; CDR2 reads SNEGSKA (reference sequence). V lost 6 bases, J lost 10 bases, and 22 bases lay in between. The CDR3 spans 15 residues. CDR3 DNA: TGCAGTGCCCCAACCGACAGCCAGGGTTTCTCACCCCTCCACTTT. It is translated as CSAPTDSQGFSPLHF.

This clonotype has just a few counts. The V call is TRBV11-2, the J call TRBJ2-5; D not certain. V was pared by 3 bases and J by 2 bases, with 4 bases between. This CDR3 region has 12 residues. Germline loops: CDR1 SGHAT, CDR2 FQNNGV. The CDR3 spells CASSFMQETQYF. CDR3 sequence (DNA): TGTGCCAGCAGCTTTATGCAAGAGACCCAGTACTTC.

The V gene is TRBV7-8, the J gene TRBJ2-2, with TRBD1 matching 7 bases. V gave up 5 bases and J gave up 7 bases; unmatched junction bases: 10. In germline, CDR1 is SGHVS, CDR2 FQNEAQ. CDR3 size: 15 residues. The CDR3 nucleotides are TGTGCCAGCAGCCCTCGACAGGGATTACGCGGGGAGCTGTTTTTT. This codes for CASSPRQGLRGELFF.

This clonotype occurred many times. The CDR3: CASSLPGTYYNEQFF. The CDR3 DNA sequence: TGTGCCAGCAGCTTACCGGGGACCTACTACAATGAGCAGTTCTTC. The rearrangement links TRBV7-2 to TRBJ2-1; D assignment may be TRBD1 or TRBD2 (5 bases each). The CDR3 has 15 amino acids. Germline V gene lookup returns CDR1 SGHTA and CDR2 FQGNSA. Trimming removed 2 bases at V and 3 bases at J, with 11 bases between.

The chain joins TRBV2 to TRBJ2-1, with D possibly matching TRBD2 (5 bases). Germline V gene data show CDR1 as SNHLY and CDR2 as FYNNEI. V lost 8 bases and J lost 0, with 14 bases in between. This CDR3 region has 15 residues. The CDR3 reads CASFLDLSSYNEQFF. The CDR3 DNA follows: TGTGCCAGCTTTTTGGACTTATCCTCCTACAATGAGCAGTTCTTC.

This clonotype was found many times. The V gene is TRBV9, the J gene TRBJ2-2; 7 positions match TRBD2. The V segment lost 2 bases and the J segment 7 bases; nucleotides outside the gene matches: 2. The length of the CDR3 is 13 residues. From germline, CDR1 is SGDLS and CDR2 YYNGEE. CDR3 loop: CASSVGGNGELFF. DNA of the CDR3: TGTGCCAGCAGCGTGGGGGGGAACGGGGAGCTGTTTTTT.

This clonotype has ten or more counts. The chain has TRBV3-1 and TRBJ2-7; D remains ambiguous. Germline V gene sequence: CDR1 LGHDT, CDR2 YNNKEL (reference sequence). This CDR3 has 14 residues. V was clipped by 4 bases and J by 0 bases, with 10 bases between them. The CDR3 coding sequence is TGTGCCAGCAGCCCAGATCCTAACTCCTACGAGCAGTACTTC. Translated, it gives CASSPDPNSYEQYF.

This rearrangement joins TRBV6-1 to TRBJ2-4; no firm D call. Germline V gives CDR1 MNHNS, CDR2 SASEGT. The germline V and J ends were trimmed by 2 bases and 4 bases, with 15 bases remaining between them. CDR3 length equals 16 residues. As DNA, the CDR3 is TGTGCCAGCAGTGAACTGCTACGGGTGCGGAAAAACATTCAGTACTTC. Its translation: CASSELLRVRKNIQYF.

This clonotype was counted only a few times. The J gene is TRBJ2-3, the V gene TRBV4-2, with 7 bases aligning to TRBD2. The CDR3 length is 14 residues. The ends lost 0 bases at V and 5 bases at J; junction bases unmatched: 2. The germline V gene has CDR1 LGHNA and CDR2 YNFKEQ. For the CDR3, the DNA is TGTGCCAGCAGCCAAGAGCGGGGGAAAGATACGCAGTATTTT. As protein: CASSQERGKDTQYF.

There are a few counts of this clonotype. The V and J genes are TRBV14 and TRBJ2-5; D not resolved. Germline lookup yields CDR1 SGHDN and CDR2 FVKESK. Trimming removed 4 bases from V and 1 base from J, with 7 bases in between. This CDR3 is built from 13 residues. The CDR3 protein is CASSLWSQETQYF. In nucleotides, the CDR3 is TGTGCCAGCAGCCTCTGGAGCCAAGAGACCCAGTACTTC.

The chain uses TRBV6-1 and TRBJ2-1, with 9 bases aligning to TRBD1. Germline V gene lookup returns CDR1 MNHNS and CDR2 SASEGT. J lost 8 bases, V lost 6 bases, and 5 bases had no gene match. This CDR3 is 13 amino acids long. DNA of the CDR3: TGTGCCAGCAGGGGACAGGGTACCGATGAGCAGTTCTTC. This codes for CASRGQGTDEQFF.

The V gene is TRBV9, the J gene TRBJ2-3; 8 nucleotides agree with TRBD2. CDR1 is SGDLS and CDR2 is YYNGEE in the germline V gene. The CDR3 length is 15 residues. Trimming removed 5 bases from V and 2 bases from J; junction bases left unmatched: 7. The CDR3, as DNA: TGTGCCAGCAGTTATAGCGGGGTCCACACAGATACGCAGTATTTT. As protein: CASSYSGVHTDTQYF.

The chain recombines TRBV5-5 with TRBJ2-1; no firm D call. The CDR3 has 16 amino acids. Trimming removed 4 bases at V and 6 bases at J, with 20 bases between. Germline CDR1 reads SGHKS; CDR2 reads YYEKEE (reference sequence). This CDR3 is CASSATGSRRANEQFF. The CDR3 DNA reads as TGTGCCAGCAGCGCGACCGGATCCCGAAGGGCCAATGAGCAGTTCTTC.

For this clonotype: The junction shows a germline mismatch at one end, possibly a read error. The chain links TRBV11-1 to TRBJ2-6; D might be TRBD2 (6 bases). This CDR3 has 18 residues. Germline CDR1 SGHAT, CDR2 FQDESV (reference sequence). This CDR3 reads CASSSPKGGNSGANVPTF. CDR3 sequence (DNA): TGTGCCAGCAGCTCCCCAAAGGGCGGGAACTCTGGGGCCAACGTCCCGACTTTC.

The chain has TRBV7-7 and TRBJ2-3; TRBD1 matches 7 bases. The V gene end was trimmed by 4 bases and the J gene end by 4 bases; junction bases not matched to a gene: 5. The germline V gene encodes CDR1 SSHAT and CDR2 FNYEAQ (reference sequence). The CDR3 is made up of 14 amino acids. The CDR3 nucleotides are TGTGCCAGCAGCTACAGGGGTGGGTCAGATACGCAGTATTTT. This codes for CASSYRGGSDTQYF.

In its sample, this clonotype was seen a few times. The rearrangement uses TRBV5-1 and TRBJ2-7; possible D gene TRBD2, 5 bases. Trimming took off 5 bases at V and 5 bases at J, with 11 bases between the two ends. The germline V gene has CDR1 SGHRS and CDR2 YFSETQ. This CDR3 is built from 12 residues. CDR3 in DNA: TGCGCCAGCAGGAGGGATAACGACGAGCAGTACTTC. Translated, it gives CASRRDNDEQYF.

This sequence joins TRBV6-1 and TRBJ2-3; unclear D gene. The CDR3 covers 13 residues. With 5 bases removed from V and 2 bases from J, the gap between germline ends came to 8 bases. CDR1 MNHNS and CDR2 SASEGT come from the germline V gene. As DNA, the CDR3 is TGTGCCAGCAGTCCGACCCACACAGATACGCAGTATTTT. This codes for CASSPTHTDTQYF.

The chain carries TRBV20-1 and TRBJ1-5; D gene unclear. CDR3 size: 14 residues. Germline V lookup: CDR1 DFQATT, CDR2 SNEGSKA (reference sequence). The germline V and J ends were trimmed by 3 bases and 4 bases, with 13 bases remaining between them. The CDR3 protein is CSARDAGMNQPQHF. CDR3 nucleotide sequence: TGCAGTGCTAGGGACGCAGGAATGAATCAGCCCCAGCATTTT.